Shown below are 4 T cell receptor beta chains from a single sample sequenced in a study of blood T cell repertoires in COVID-19. Measured with immunoSEQ multiplex PCR; TCRdb has only the in-frame clones, and not every one. The repertoire holds hundreds of thousands of clones, roughly nine tenths seen once, with 3% in the top ten. The sequencing sample was made of peripheral blood. The source of these receptors is a young man with active or convalescent COVID-19.

The chain couples TRBV18 to TRBJ2-1; D remains unclear. V was pared by 0 bases and J by 0 bases, with 6 bases between. CDR1 and CDR2 from the germline V gene are KGHSH and LQKENI. The CDR3 runs to 15 residues. The CDR3, as DNA: TGTGCCAGCTCACCACCTAGCCTCTCCTACAATGAGCAGTTCTTC. As protein: CASSPPSLSYNEQFF.

This chain uses TRBV7-8 with TRBJ1-4; 12 nucleotides line up with TRBD1. V shed 7 bases, J shed 8 bases, and the junction held 11 bases outside the gene matches. Germline V gives CDR1 SGHVS, CDR2 FQNEAQ. The CDR3 sequence is 16 residues long. The CDR3 is CASTLGTGGLVEKLFF. The CDR3 coding sequence is TGTGCCAGCACCCTAGGGACAGGGGGCCTTGTCGAAAAACTGTTTTTT.

The J gene is TRBJ1-3, the V gene TRBV18; TRBD1 aligns across 9 bases. The CDR3 is 14 residues long. V lost 4 bases and J lost 4; bases outside the gene matches: 2. The germline V gene encodes CDR1 KGHSH and CDR2 LQKENI. CDR3 in DNA: TGTGCCAGCTCACGGACAGGGGACGGAAACACCATATATTTT. Protein product: CASSRTGDGNTIYF.

The rearrangement joins TRBV28 to TRBJ2-2, with 9 bases aligning to TRBD1. Losses at the gene ends were 6 bases for V and 6 bases for J; bases not matched to a gene: 8. Germline values: CDR1 MDHEN, CDR2 SYDVKM. This CDR3 spans 15 amino acids. The CDR3 DNA reads TGTGCCAGCAGCCCCGGGGACAGGGACTCCGGGGAGCTGTTTTTT. Translation: CASSPGDRDSGELFF.